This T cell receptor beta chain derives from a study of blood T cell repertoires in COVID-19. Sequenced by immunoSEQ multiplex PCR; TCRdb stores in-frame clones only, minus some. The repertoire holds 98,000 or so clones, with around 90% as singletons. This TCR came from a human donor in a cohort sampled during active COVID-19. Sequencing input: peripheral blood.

As DNA, the CDR3 is TGTGCCAGCAGTTCCGGGACAGGGGGCTTTAATGAGCAGTTCTTC. This translates into CASSSGTGGFNEQFF. This chain uses TRBV6-5 with TRBJ2-1, with 12 bases identical to TRBD1. J lost 7 bases, V lost 4 bases, and 5 bases had no gene match. CDR1 MNHEY and CDR2 SVGAGI come from the germline V gene. This CDR3 has 15 residues.